The 18 T cell receptor beta chains below come from one sample, sequenced in a study of cytomegalovirus exposure and HLA in healthy donors. The PCR made use of 60 Vbeta and 13 Jbeta primers. Some clones are missing from TCRdb's copy, which holds only in-frame ones; the method was immunoSEQ multiplex PCR. The specimen's table records approximately 120,000 clones. Sample: PBMCs. The source is a woman aged 60-70 years in good health and CMV-seronegative.

V and J are TRBV27 and TRBJ2-7; 8 nucleotides align to TRBD1. Unmatched junction bases numbered 10, after V lost 2 bases and J lost 4 bases. The CDR3 consists of 16 residues. Germline V lookup: CDR1 MNHEY, CDR2 SMNVEV (reference sequence). The CDR3 sequence is CASSLLTGTGFYEQYF. CDR3 in DNA: TGTGCCAGCAGTTTACTAACCGGGACAGGTTTTTACGAGCAGTACTTC.

V and J are TRBV18 and TRBJ1-3; 7 bases agree with TRBD1. CDR1 and CDR2 (germline): KGHSH, LQKENI. The V and J ends lost 5 bases and 0 bases, in that order; junction bases with no gene match: 7. The CDR3 covers 16 residues. CDR3 loop: CASSDRDRTSGNTIYF. The CDR3 DNA reads TGTGCCAGCTCAGACCGGGACAGAACCTCTGGAAACACCATATATTTT.

The chain links TRBV2 to TRBJ1-5, with no clear D. Germline V gene data show CDR1 as SNHLY and CDR2 as FYNNEI. V was clipped by 8 bases and J by 8 bases, with 13 bases between them. The CDR3 covers 12 residues. DNA of the CDR3: TGTGCCAGCGCGACGGGGTGGGAGCCCCAGCATTTT. Translation: CASATGWEPQHF.

The chain joins TRBV2 to TRBJ2-5; TRBD2 matches at 8 bases. CDR3 length equals 14 residues. Germline V gene data show CDR1 as SNHLY and CDR2 as FYNNEI. With 5 bases clipped from V and 7 bases from J, the junction kept 9 bases outside the gene matches. Written as DNA, the CDR3 is TGTGCCAGCAGTAAAGGGACTAGTTTAGGGACCCAGTACTTC. Its translation is CASSKGTSLGTQYF.

The chain links TRBV6-5 to TRBJ1-2; weak D call: TRBD1 (5 bases). The CDR3 totals 14 residues. Germline V CDR1 and CDR2: MNHEY, SVGAGI. With 5 bases removed from V and 4 bases from J, the gap between germline ends came to 14 bases. CDR3 nucleotides: TGTGCCAGCAGTACCCTCCAGGGCTTCTATGGCTACACCTTC. Protein: CASSTLQGFYGYTF.

The genes are TRBV2 and TRBJ2-7, with D tentatively TRBD2 (5 bases). Germline lookup yields CDR1 SNHLY and CDR2 FYNNEI. V lost 6 bases to trimming and J lost 2 bases, with 5 bases between them. There are 11 residues in the CDR3. CDR3 nucleotides: TGTGCCAGCAGGAGGGCCTACGAGCAGTACTTC. Translated: CASRRAYEQYF.

This sequence joins TRBV6-5 and TRBJ1-1; D uncertain. V was shortened by 2 bases and J by 0 bases, with 10 bases between the two germline ends. The CDR3 has 15 residues. Germline V lookup: CDR1 MNHEY, CDR2 SVGAGI. CDR3 nucleotide sequence: TGTGCCAGCAGTTACGGTAGCTCCATGAACACTGAAGCTTTCTTT. Translating gives CASSYGSSMNTEAFF.

J is TRBJ1-2 and V is TRBV5-1; tentative D call: TRBD1 (5 bases). This CDR3 comprises 14 residues. Trimming removed 0 bases at V and 6 bases at J, with 12 bases between. Germline V gene sequence: CDR1 SGHRS, CDR2 YFSETQ. The CDR3 loop reads CASSLAGRVDGYTF. The DNA of the CDR3 is TGCGCCAGCAGCTTGGCCGGCAGGGTGGATGGCTACACCTTC.

The V call is TRBV28, the J call TRBJ2-1, with 7 nucleotides matching TRBD2. The CDR3 length is 16 residues. The junction had 15 bases not matched to a gene; V was cut back by 7 bases and J by 6 bases. Per the germline V gene, CDR1 is MDHEN and CDR2 is SYDVKM. The CDR3 nucleotides are TGTGCCAGCACCCTACAATGGGGGGAGGGCCTCAATGAGCAGTTCTTC. Protein sequence: CASTLQWGEGLNEQFF.

This sequence joins TRBV6-4 and TRBJ2-1; a weak D match, TRBD2 (5 bases). Germline CDR1 reads MRHNA; CDR2 reads SNTAGT. The V end lost 1 base, the J end lost 10 bases, and 11 bases lay between the germline ends. The CDR3 is 13 residues long. The CDR3 DNA sequence: TGTGCCAGCAGTGACTTCGAGGGTAGCGAGCAGTTCTTC. Protein sequence: CASSDFEGSEQFF.

The chain links TRBV6-6 to TRBJ2-3; a weak D match, TRBD2 (6 bases). Per germline, CDR1 MNHNY and CDR2 SVGAGI (reference sequence). Trimming took 7 bases from V and 2 from J, leaving 16 bases between them. This CDR3 has 15 amino acids. CDR3 bases: TGTGCCAGCAAGGACGGGGCGGGATTCACAGATACGCAGTATTTT. It yields the protein CASKDGAGFTDTQYF.

The V call is TRBV18, the J call TRBJ1-3, with 11 bases that match TRBD1. The V segment lost 3 bases and the J segment 0 bases; nucleotides outside the gene matches: 4. Germline lookup yields CDR1 KGHSH and CDR2 LQKENI. The CDR3 totals 17 residues. The CDR3 loop reads CASSPRTGGASGNTIYF. DNA of the CDR3: TGTGCCAGCTCACCGAGGACAGGGGGCGCCTCTGGAAACACCATATATTTT.

Note on this clone: A junction end diverges from the germline sequence, so it may reflect a read error. The chain has TRBV7-7 and TRBJ2-2; TRBD2 matches at 10 bases. CDR3 length equals 17 residues. The germline V gene encodes CDR1 SSHAT and CDR2 FNYEAQ (reference sequence). CDR3 nucleotides: TGTGCTAGCAGCTTACTGCTAGCGGGGGTCAACACCGGGGAGCTGTTTTTT. Residues: CASSLLLAGVNTGELFF.

The chain carries TRBV27 and TRBJ2-5; 11 positions match TRBD2. Germline V gene data show CDR1 as MNHEY and CDR2 as SMNVEV (reference sequence). The length of the CDR3 is 14 residues. V lost 6 bases to trimming and J lost 9 bases; unmatched junction nucleotides: 9. This CDR3 reads CASRLAGGSRAQYF. For the CDR3, the DNA is TGTGCCAGCAGGCTAGCGGGGGGTTCCCGGGCCCAGTACTTC.

As concerns this clone: The junction does not match germline at one end; this may be a read error. V gene TRBV7-7 combines with J gene TRBJ1-4, with no clear D. CDR1 and CDR2 (germline): SSHAT, FNYEAQ (reference sequence). This CDR3 region has 15 residues. The CDR3: CASSFGQNTNEKLFF. DNA of the CDR3: TGTGCTAGCAGCTTTGGGCAGAACACTAATGAAAAACTGTTTTTT.

The rearrangement joins TRBV27 to TRBJ2-1, with 14 bases lining up with TRBD2. From germline, CDR1 is MNHEY and CDR2 SMNVEV (reference sequence). The CDR3 spans 17 residues. J gave up 4 bases and V 8 bases, and 10 bases lay outside the gene matches. CDR3 loop: CASLRLAGGLGYNEQFF. The DNA for the CDR3 is TGTGCCAGCCTTCGACTAGCGGGAGGGCTGGGGTACAATGAGCAGTTCTTC.

The V and J genes are TRBV27 and TRBJ1-5, with 7 bases identical to TRBD1. The CDR3 spans 16 residues. The germline gives CDR1 MNHEY, CDR2 SMNVEV (reference sequence). V shed 6 bases and J 4 bases; nucleotides not matched to a gene: 12. The chain's CDR3 is CASSPLGTARNQPQHF. Written as DNA, the CDR3 is TGTGCCAGCAGCCCGCTCGGGACAGCGAGGAATCAGCCCCAGCATTTT.

V is TRBV12-5 and J is TRBJ2-1; 8 positions agree with TRBD2. The CDR3 extends over 13 amino acids. With 4 bases clipped from V and 14 bases from J, the junction kept 10 bases outside the gene matches. Per germline, CDR1 LGHNT and CDR2 FRNRAP. The CDR3 DNA follows: TGTGCTAGTGGTTGGCCCCCGGGAGGGGAGGAGTTCTTC. It specifies CASGWPPGGEEFF.